This TCR beta chain is drawn from a study of blood T cell repertoires in COVID-19 (dated by TCRdb to the early 2020s). Broadly, across the study: Samples from collaborators originated in the United States, Italy and Spain and spanned both the acute and convalescent phases of COVID-19. Deeply sampled blood TCRbeta repertoires from subjects exposed to, actively infected with, or recovered from COVID-19 were included in the dataset. Samples were obtained from the ongoing ImmuneRACE study (first 160 participants) and from roughly 1,300 subjects provided by 6 global collaborators. A de-identified subject ID, COVID-19 status, age in years and sex were almost always included in the sample metadata. The material from the prospective study consisted of cDNA or gDNA derived from T cells, B-cell-depleted T cells, or PBMCs. Where HLA class I and class II types were available, the types were taken from metadata supplied by the sample provider, not from assay-based typing. A freely available public database, intended as a resource for researchers studying the immune response to SARS-CoV-2, is where the repertoires were released. Paper-wide results and their limitations: Clinical and demographic metadata were provided uncurated, with the amount varying by source and participant.

As concerns this clone: Its antigen is not yet known. Per-base quality was not reported, and no clone a single base away is much larger than it.

The germline V gene (reference sequence) specifies MNHEY as CDR1 and SMNVEV as CDR2. V lost 6 bases and J lost 0 bases; the stretch between them is 9 bases long. Reading from cysteine to phenylalanine, the CDR3 counts 14 amino acids. The entry retains the CDR3 DNA only, 42 bases that are in frame from base 1. The immunoSEQ Assay, a bias-controlled multiplex PCR, was used to amplify TCRbeta CDR3 regions from genomic DNA. Regarding the original processing steps: Nucleated cell counts per sample were estimated from amplification of reference gene primers within the assay. To quantify the absolute abundance of each unique TCRbeta CDR3 rearrangement, sequence reads were collapsed and filtered. Productive Simpson clonality was computed per sample as the square root of Simpson's diversity index over productive rearrangements. TCRdb retrieved this table from immuneACCESS and kept in-frame rearrangements only. Not all clones are present; in checked studies, unresolved V genes account for under half, and no reason is known for the remainder. For V, J and clone size, that table is used; D and trimming come from the DNA. The table for this sample lists about 370,000 clones; roughly 89% of them were counted only once. The top ten hold 6.5% to 7% of the sample.

Collaborating institutions collected whole blood in K2EDTA tubes following their own protocols. For TCRbeta analysis, collaborator samples were shipped as frozen whole blood, as isolated PBMCs, or as DNA extracted from either sample type. Sequences were obtained from peripheral blood. The source of this sequence is a man in his late teens or twenties with active or convalescent COVID-19. Rearrangement joined TRBV27 to TRBJ1-5; the D gene cannot be named for sure. The nucleotide sequence reads as follows: TGTGCCAGCAGGCTGCGGGATAGCAATCAGCCCCAGCATTTT. Translated, this gives CASRLRDSNQPQHF.